Listed here is a single T cell receptor beta chain. The data were obtained in a study of OX40 agonist ivuxolimab in advanced cancers. Profiling relied on immunoSEQ multiplex PCR, and the TCRdb table lists in-frame clones only, not all of them. Here the sample spans 65,000 to 95,000 clones, more than 70% being singletons. J was trimmed by 4 bases and V by 4 bases; bases with no gene match: 8. This CDR3 contains 17 residues. Germline lookup yields CDR1 MGHRA and CDR2 YSYEKL. The material sequenced was CD4+ or CD8+ T cells sorted from blood, taken in a trial of the OX40 agonist ivuxolimab. This chain links TRBV4-1 with TRBJ1-4; 11 bases map to TRBD1. The source of this sequence is an adult with an advanced solid tumor such as melanoma, head and neck, liver or kidney cancer. CDR3 nucleotide sequence: TGCGCCAGCAGCCTCCGGACAGGGGGCCGATATAATGAAAAACTGTTTTTT. The encoded protein is CASSLRTGGRYNEKLFF.